One and the same sample provided the 16 T cell receptor beta chains below, sequenced in a study of T cell repertoires in cytomegalovirus infection. These receptors are not linked to any known antigen. TCRdb recomputed calls from the reads with MiXCR, one row per CDR3 protein. The sample consists of some 480,000 distinct CDR3 sequences, about 33% of them appearing once. The sample here was cultured PBMCs, taken from culture after CMV antigen stimulation. The receptors originated from a human donor in good health (CMV status not recorded). Some clones in this sample may be carry-over from other donors' samples.

The chain recombines TRBV6-2 or TRBV6-3 with TRBJ2-7; the match to TRBD1 covers 8 bases. CDR3 length equals 16 residues. The V segment lost 7 bases and the J segment 3 bases; nucleotides outside the gene matches: 14. Germline V CDR1 and CDR2: MNHEY, SVGEGT. The CDR3 DNA reads TGTGCCAGCAATTTTCCAGGACAGGGTGGGCTCTACGAGCAGTACTTC. As protein: CASNFPGQGGLYEQYF.

The rearrangement uses TRBV29-1 and TRBJ1-2; D gene uncertain. Germline V lookup: CDR1 SQVTM, CDR2 ANQGSEA. Trimming removed 5 bases from V and 8 bases from J, with 12 bases in between. There are 11 residues in the CDR3. CDR3 amino acids: CSVLNPSGYTF. CDR3 DNA: TGCAGCGTTCTCAATCCGTCCGGCTACACCTTC.

This clonotype was counted a few times. The rearrangement joins TRBV4-1 to TRBJ2-3, with 8 positions matching TRBD2. Germline loops: CDR1 MGHRA, CDR2 YSYEKL. The ends lost 0 bases at V and 6 bases at J; junction bases unmatched: 8. CDR3 length: 16 amino acids. CDR3 protein: CASSQDPRGRFDTQYF. Written as DNA, the CDR3 is TGCGCCAGCAGCCAAGATCCGCGCGGGAGGTTTGATACGCAGTATTTT.

This clonotype was counted only a few times. CDR3: CASSAKAGNQETQYF. The CDR3 nucleotides are TGTGCCAGCAGCGCAAAGGCCGGGAACCAAGAGACCCAGTACTTC. J is TRBJ2-5 and V is TRBV7-2, with D tentatively TRBD2 (5 bases). The CDR3 is 15 residues long. The ends were cut back, 5 bases at V and 0 bases at J, with 13 bases in the middle. In germline, CDR1 is SGHTA, CDR2 FQGNSA.

The gene calls are TRBV4-1 and TRBJ2-4; D remains unclear. This CDR3 has 15 amino acids. V lost 0 bases to trimming and J lost 9 bases, with 15 bases between them. Germline V gene sequence: CDR1 MGHRA, CDR2 YSYEKL. The CDR3 sequence: CASSQDFGVAAIQYF. As DNA, the CDR3 is TGCGCCAGCAGCCAAGATTTCGGAGTTGCCGCCATTCAGTACTTC.

The chain recombines TRBV28 with TRBJ2-4; 11 nucleotides agree with TRBD2. The CDR3 has 17 residues. With V trimmed by 6 bases and J by 4 bases, 11 bases remained unmatched. The germline V gene encodes CDR1 MDHEN and CDR2 SYDVKM. CDR3 coding DNA: TGTGCCAGCAGCCTTCCTAGCGGGAGGCCGGGTAAAAACATTCAGTACTTC. Its protein is CASSLPSGRPGKNIQYF.

The chain combines TRBV12-3 or TRBV12-4 with TRBJ2-7, with D perhaps matching TRBD1 or TRBD2 (5 bases each). V lost 11 bases to trimming and J lost 5 bases, with 13 bases between them. CDR3 length: 11 amino acids. CDR3 bases: TGTGCCGGGTGGGGGAGCAACGAGCAGTACTTC. Translated, it gives CAGWGSNEQYF.

This clonotype appeared many times. The chain carries TRBV7-6 and TRBJ2-7; 10 bases map to TRBD2. Germline trimming cut 4 bases from V and 7 bases from J; bases unmatched to any gene: 13. This CDR3 region has 16 residues. The germline gives CDR1 SGHVS, CDR2 FNYEAQ. The CDR3 loop reads CASSSQTAGGPSEQYF. DNA for the CDR3: TGTGCCAGCAGCTCGCAGACAGCGGGAGGGCCTAGTGAGCAGTACTTC.

This chain links TRBV2 with TRBJ1-3; D unclear. Trimming removed 4 bases at V and 3 bases at J, with 10 bases between. CDR1 is SNHLY and CDR2 is FYNNEI in the germline V gene. The CDR3 consists of 14 residues. CDR3 sequence: CASSARGDGNTIYF. Here the CDR3 DNA reads TGTGCCAGCAGTGCCCGGGGAGATGGAAACACCATATATTTT.

This clonotype was counted only a few times. The chain employs TRBV19 and TRBJ2-2; no definite D call. V lost 5 bases and J 4 bases, leaving 11 bases between the germline ends. The CDR3 has 14 amino acids. Germline V gives CDR1 LNHDA, CDR2 SQIVND (reference sequence). The CDR3 DNA is TGTGCCAGTAGTCCGAGGACGGCCACCGGGGAGCTGTTTTTT. It translates to CASSPRTATGELFF.

CDR3 sequence: CASSLNTGTGSLETQYF. The CDR3 DNA is TGTGCCAGCAGTTTAAATACCGGGACAGGGTCTTTGGAGACCCAGTACTTC. V is TRBV11-3 and J is TRBJ2-5; 9 nucleotides line up with TRBD1. Germline V gives CDR1 SGHNT, CDR2 YENEEA. V trimming: 6 bases; J trimming: 5 bases; junction bases outside the gene matches: 16. This CDR3 region has 17 residues.

This clonotype has just one count. This could be a read error, since a much larger clone is one nucleotide away. This rearrangement joins TRBV7-2 to TRBJ2-5, with 9 bases aligning to TRBD2. This CDR3 region has 17 residues. Germline V gene sequence: CDR1 SGHTA, CDR2 FQGNSA. Here the CDR3 DNA reads TGTTCCAGCAGCCACAGCGAGGGTAGCGGGAGATTCGCGACCCAGTACTTC. Its protein product is CSSSHSEGSGRFATQYF.

The CDR3 bases are TGTGCCAGCAGCCGTATTACGCTTAACTATGGCTACACCTTC. It encodes CASSRITLNYGYTF. The chain recombines TRBV11-2 with TRBJ1-2; no clear D. The germline V and J ends were trimmed by 5 bases and 1 base, with 11 bases remaining between them. Germline loops: CDR1 SGHAT, CDR2 FQNNGV. There are 14 residues in the CDR3.

This chain connects TRBV20-1 to TRBJ2-3; TRBD2 agrees at 7 bases. V dropped 6 bases and J dropped 0; count of bases not matched to a gene: 6. Germline loops: CDR1 DFQATT, CDR2 SNEGSKA (reference sequence). This CDR3 is 14 amino acids long. The CDR3 nucleotides read TGCAGTGCGCAACTAGCGCAGAGCACAGATACGCAGTATTTT. Its protein product is CSAQLAQSTDTQYF.

The J gene is TRBJ2-5, the V gene TRBV7-9; TRBD2 aligns across 11 bases. The trim removed 6 bases at V and 5 bases at J, leaving 8 bases unmatched. Looked up from germline, CDR1 is SEHNR and CDR2 is FQNEAQ (reference sequence). The length of the CDR3 is 15 residues. The CDR3 spells CASRQTSGSAETQYF. In DNA, the CDR3 is TGTGCCAGCAGACAAACTAGCGGGAGCGCGGAGACCCAGTACTTC.

A few counts support this clonotype. V usage is TRBV14 and J usage is TRBJ2-7; the D is unclear. The germline CDR1 and CDR2 sequences are SGHDN and FVKESK. This CDR3 region has 12 residues. V was cut by 0 bases and J by 7 bases, with 7 bases left in between. CDR3 sequence reads: CASSQDPREQYF. The CDR3 DNA reads as TGTGCCAGCAGCCAAGATCCGAGGGAGCAGTACTTC.